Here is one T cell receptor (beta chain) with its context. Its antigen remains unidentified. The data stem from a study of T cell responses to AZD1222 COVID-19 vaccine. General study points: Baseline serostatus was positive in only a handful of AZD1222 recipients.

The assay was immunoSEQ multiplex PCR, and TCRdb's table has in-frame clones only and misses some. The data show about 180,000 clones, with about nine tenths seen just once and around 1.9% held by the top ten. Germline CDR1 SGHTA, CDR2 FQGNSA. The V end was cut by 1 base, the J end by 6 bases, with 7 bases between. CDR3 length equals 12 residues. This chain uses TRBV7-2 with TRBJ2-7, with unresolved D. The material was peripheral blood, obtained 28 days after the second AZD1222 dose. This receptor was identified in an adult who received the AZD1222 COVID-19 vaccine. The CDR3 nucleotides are TGTGCCAGCAGCTTAGGTCCCTTCGAGCAGTACTTC. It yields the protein CASSLGPFEQYF.